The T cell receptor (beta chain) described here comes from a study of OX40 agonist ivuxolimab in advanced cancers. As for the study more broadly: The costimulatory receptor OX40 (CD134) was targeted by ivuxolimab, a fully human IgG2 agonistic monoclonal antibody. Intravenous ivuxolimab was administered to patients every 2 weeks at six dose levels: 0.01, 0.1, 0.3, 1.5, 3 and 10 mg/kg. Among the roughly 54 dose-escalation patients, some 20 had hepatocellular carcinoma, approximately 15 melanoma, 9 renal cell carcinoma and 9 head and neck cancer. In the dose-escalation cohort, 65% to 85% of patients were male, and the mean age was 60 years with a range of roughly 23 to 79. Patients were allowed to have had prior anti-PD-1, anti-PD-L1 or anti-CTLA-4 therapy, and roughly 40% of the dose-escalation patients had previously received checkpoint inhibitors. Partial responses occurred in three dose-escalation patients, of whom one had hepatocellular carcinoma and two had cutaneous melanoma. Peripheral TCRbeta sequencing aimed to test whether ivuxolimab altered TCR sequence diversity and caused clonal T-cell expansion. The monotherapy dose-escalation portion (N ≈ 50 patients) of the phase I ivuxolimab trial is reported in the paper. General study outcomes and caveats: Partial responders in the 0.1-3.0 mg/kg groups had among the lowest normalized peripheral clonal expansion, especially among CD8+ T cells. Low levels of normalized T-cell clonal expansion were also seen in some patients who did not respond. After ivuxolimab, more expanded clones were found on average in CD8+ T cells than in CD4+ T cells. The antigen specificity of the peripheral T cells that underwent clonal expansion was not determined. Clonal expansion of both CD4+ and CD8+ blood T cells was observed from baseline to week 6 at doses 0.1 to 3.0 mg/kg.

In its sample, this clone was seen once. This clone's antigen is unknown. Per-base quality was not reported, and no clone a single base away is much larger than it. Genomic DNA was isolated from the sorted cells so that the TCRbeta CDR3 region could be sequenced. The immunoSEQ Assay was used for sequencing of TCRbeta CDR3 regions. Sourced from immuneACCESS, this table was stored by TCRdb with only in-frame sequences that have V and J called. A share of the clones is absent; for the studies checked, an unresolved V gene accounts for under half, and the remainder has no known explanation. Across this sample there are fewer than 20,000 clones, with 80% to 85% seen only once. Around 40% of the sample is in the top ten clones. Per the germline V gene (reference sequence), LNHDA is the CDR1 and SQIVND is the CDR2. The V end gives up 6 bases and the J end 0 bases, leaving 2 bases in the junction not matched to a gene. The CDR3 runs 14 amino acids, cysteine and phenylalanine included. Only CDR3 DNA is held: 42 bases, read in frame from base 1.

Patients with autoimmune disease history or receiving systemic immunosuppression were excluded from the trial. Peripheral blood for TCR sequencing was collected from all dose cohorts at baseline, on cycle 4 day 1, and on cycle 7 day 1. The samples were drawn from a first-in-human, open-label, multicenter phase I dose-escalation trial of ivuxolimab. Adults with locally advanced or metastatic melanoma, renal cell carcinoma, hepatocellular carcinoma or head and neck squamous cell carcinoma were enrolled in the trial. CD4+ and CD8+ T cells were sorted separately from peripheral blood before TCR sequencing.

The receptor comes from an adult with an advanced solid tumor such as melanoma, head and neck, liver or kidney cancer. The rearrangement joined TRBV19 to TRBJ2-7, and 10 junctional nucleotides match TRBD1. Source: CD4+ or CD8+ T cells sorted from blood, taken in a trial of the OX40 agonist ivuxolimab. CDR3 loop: CASSRTGGSYEQYF. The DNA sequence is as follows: TGTGCCAGTAGCCGGACAGGGGGCTCCTACGAGCAGTACTTC.